The present entry profiles one T cell receptor (beta chain) with its context. Repertoires were generated with immunoSEQ multiplex PCR, while TCRdb's copy carries only in-frame clones and drops some. Of approximately 59,000 clones in the sample, about 80% were seen once. Germline CDR1 and CDR2: SQVTM and ANQGSEA. V was clipped by 0 bases and J by 2 bases; unmatched bases: 5. This CDR3 has 17 residues. The sample belongs to a study of OX40 agonist ivuxolimab in advanced cancers. The gene calls are TRBV29-1 and TRBJ2-6; 9 bases are a match to TRBD2. This receptor was identified in an adult with an advanced solid tumor such as melanoma, head and neck, liver or kidney cancer. The specimen was CD4+ or CD8+ T cells sorted from blood, collected in a trial of the OX40 agonist ivuxolimab. Here the CDR3 reads CSVEEAGGPTGANVLTF. Written as DNA, the CDR3 is TGCAGCGTTGAAGAGGCGGGAGGGCCCACTGGGGCCAACGTCCTGACTTTC.